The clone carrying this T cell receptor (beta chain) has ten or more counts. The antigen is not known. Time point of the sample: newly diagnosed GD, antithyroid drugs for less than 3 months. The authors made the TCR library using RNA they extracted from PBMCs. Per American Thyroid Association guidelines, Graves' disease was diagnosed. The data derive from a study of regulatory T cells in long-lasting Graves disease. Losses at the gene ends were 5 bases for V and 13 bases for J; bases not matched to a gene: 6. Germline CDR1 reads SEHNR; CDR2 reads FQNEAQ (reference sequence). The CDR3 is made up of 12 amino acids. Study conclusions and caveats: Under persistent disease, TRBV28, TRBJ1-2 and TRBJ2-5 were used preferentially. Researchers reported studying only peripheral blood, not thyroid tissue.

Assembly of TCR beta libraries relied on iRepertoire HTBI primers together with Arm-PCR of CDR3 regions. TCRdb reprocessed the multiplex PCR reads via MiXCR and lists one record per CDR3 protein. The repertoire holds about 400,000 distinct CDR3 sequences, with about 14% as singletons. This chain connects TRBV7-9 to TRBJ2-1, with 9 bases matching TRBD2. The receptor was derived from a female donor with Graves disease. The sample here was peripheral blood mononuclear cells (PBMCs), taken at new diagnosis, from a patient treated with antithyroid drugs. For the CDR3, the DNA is TGTGCCAGCAGCCCAGGCGGGACTAGCCAGTTCTTC. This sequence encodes CASSPGGTSQFF.